The clone carrying this T cell receptor (beta chain) was observed a handful of times. Its antigen remains unknown. V was pared by 3 bases and J by 8 bases, with 19 bases between. This CDR3 comprises 14 residues. Germline-derived CDR1 and CDR2 are DFQATT and SNEGSKA (reference sequence). This record belongs to a study of T cells in Graves' hyperthyroidism and ophthalmopathy. Notes on the study in general: Blood held most thyroid clonotypes expanded above 0.001 frequency. A 13 V-J model separated ophthalmopathy from stable hyperthyroidism.

Each patient was aged 18 to 65 and had newly diagnosed hyperthyroidism of under 2 months' duration. Patients were excluded for uncontrolled infection, other autoimmune disease, pregnancy or lactation. RNA transcripts gave rise to amplified TCR beta CDR3 regions. HTBI primers drove first-round RT-PCR of the TCR CDR3. TCRdb re-derived calls from the multiplex PCR reads in MiXCR, one entry per CDR3 protein. The sample has hundreds of thousands of distinct CDR3 sequences, just over 35% seen once; the top ten hold roughly 31%. This chain links TRBV20-1 with TRBJ1-1; D unresolved. Sequenced sample: blood. The origin of this receptor is a woman aged 40 to 50 with Graves' hyperthyroidism. The CDR3 is CSARDLVRTLEAFF. As DNA, the CDR3 is TGCAGTGCTAGGGACCTCGTACGAACACTGGAAGCTTTCTTT.